This TCR beta chain was sequenced for a study of blood T cell repertoires in COVID-19. About the study: Donors in the United States, Italy and Spain gave samples during acute or convalescent COVID-19. Sample material is recorded as cDNA or gDNA derived from T cells, B-cell-depleted T cells, or PBMCs.

The germline V gene encodes CDR1 MGHRA and CDR2 YSYEKL. The V end was cut by 1 base, the J end by 8 bases, with 12 bases between. The CDR3 extends over 14 amino acids. The participants were between about 18 and 90 years old and came from under 25 US areas. Original analysis: Reference gene primer amplification in the assay estimated nucleated cell counts. Produced via immunoSEQ multiplex PCR; TCRdb's table is partial and in-frame only. That table is the source of V, J and clone size, and D and trimming were worked out from the DNA. The sample has around 420,000 clones, roughly 87% seen once. This clonotype originated in a woman in her 40s with acute COVID-19. J is TRBJ2-1 and V is TRBV4-1; D is perhaps TRBD1 (5 bases). The sequencing input was PBMCs or T cells enriched from blood (not recorded which). The CDR3 bases are TGCGCCAGCAGCCAAGCTTCCCTAGGGGATGAGCAGTTCTTC. It translates to CASSQASLGDEQFF.